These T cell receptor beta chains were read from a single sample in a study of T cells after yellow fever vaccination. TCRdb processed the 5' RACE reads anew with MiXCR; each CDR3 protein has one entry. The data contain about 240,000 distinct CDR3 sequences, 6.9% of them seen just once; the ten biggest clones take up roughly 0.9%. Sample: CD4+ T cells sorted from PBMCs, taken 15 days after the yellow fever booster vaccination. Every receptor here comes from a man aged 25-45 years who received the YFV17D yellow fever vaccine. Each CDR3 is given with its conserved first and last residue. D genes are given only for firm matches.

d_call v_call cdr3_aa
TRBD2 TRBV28 CASSSLLPGLARGYEQYF
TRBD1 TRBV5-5 CASSLAGTGFLGQFF
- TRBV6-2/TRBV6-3 CASRTVGSGLSYEQYF
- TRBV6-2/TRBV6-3 CASSCADSQETQYF
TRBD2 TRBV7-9 CASSLAGTKDTQYF
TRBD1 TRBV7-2 CASSRTGFPYEQYF
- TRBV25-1 CASSVGVLGTQYF
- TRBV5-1 CASSLAFEKDEQYF
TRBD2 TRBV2 CASRRTSGTYEQYF
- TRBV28 CATHPPGDSGNTIYF
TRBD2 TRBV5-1 CASSGTITRELFF
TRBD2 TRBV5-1 CASSGLAGGPGDQYF
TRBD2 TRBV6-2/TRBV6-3 CASSSRLAGGREDTQYF
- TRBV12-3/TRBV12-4 CASSYDRNYGYTF
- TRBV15 CATSRDETHEQFF
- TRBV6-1 CASSVGGFNNEQFF
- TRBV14 CASSQGRQFQETQYF
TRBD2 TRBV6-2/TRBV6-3 CASSALAGESYEQYF
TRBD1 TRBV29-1 CSLGQGVETQYF
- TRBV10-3 CAISDPDTQYF
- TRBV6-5 CASTSRGFQQAFF
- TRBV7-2 CASSLERSTPGELFF
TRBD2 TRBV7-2 CASSRLAGGELFF
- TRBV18 CASSVGLYEQYF
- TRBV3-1 CASSQVVDEQYF
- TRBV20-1 CSARDPSGRAGNTIYF
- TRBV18 CASRDRLESPLHF
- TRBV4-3 CASSQALDETQYF
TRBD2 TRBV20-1 CSARGGRAGETQYF
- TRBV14 CASSQGPQKTQYF
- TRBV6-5 CASSSGETYNEQFF
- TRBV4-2 CASSQVGKYEQYF
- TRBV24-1 CATSGVIEETQYF
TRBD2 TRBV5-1 CASSLVIAGDLYNEQFF
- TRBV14 CASSQVRGTLHHEQYF
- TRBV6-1 CASRQRYSSTDTQYF
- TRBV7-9 CASSLEGGEAFF
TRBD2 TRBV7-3 CASSPSGRAVTDTQYF
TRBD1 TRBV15 CATSRVLAQGNEQFF
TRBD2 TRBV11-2 CASSLSGSETDTQYF
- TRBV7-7 CASSKSKATGELFF
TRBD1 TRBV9 CASSPSSGTGSYGYTF
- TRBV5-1 CASSLGPSINEKLFF
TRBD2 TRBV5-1 CASSSGGGDANVLTF
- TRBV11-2 CASSSVRGVEQYF
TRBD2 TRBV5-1 CASNLAGVTTGELFF
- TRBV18 CASSPGGIQYEQYF
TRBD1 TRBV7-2 CASSLRAATGGGSPLHF
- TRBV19 CASSILSSREKLFF
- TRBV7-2 CASSLEREWQFF
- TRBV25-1 CASSPSTAGLKTQYF
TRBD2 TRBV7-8 CASSLEAGVYEQYF
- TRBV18 CASSPPNTGQGTEAFF
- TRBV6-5 CASSYTGIGAAEAFF
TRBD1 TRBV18 CASSPPRTGVLNEQFF
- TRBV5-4 CASSRDFGEAFF
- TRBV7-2 CASSFGVKETQYF
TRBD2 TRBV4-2 CASSHAGIRGDEQYF
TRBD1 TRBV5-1 CASSFRTGVGETQYF